Listed below are T cell receptor beta chains from one sample, sequenced in a study of cytomegalovirus exposure and HLA in healthy donors. The data were produced by immunoSEQ multiplex PCR, yet TCRdb's version contains in-frame clones alone and is incomplete. In the table there are roughly 100,000 clones, over 60% of which are singletons. The specimen was PBMCs. The receptors shown here come from a man between 40 and 49 years old in good health and CMV-seropositive. Each CDR3 is given with its conserved first and last residue. A D gene is named only where the DNA matches it firmly. Clone size is not always given. Where it is, it says once, few, many or a class for expanded clones.

D,J,size,V,DNA,CDR3
.,TRBJ1-1,.,TRBV4-3,TGCGCCAGCAGCCGAGGCGGGAACACTGAAGCTTTCTTT,CASSRGGNTEAFF
.,TRBJ1-5,.,TRBV30,TGTGCCTGGAGTGTGGGGCAGGGCGGTCAGCCCCAGCATTTT,CAWSVGQGGQPQHF
TRBD1,TRBJ2-1,few,TRBV28,TGTGCCAGCAGTCCCTTGGGACAGGGCTACAATGAGCAGTTCTTC,CASSPLGQGYNEQFF
.,TRBJ2-7,.,TRBV18,TGTGCCTCCACGGGGAGCATCTCCTACGAGCAGTACTTC,CASTGSISYEQYF
.,TRBJ1-1,once,TRBV18,TGTGCCAGCTCACCAGGGGGGGACCTAGCTGAAGCTTTCTTT,CASSPGGDLAEAFF
TRBD2,TRBJ2-1,.,TRBV11-1,TGTGCCAGCAGCTTAGGACTAGCGGGGGGGAATGAGCAGTTCTTC,CASSLGLAGGNEQFF
TRBD2,TRBJ2-1,once,TRBV5-4,TGTGCCAGCAGCTTGGCTAGCGGGAGAGTCGATGAGCAGTTCTTC,CASSLASGRVDEQFF
.,TRBJ2-2,.,TRBV5-5,TGTGCCAGCAGCTCCTTGACAGTTCACGGGGAGCTGTTTTTT,CASSSLTVHGELFF
TRBD2,TRBJ2-7,.,TRBV29-1,TGCAGCGTTGAAGGACTAGCGGGAGGCGAGCAGTACTTC,CSVEGLAGGEQYF
TRBD1,TRBJ1-6,.,TRBV6-5,TGTGCCAGCAGTTGGACCGGGACAGCCCTCCACTTT,CASSWTGTALHF
.,TRBJ1-3,.,TRBV5-6,TGTGCCAGCAGCTTGGGGATAGGACAACGAAACACCATATATTTT,CASSLGIGQRNTIYF